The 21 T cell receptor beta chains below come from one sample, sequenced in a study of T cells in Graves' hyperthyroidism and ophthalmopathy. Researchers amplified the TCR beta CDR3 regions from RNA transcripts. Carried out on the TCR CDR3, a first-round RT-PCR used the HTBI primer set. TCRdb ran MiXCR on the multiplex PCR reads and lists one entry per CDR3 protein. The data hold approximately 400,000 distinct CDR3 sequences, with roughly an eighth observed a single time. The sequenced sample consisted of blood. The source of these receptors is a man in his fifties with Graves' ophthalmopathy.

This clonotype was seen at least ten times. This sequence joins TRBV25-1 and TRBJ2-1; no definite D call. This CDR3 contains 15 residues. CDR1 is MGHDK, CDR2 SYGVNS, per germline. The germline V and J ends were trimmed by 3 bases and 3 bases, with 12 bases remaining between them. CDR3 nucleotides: TGTGCCAGCAGTGACAGCGACATCGGCTACAATGAGCAGTTCTTC. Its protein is CASSDSDIGYNEQFF.

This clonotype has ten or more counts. The CDR3 DNA reads TGTGCCAGCAGTGACGGGACAGGGTTTGCAGATACGCAGTATTTT. As protein: CASSDGTGFADTQYF. V and J are TRBV6-1 and TRBJ2-3, with TRBD1 matching 9 bases. There are 15 residues in the CDR3. From germline, CDR1 is MNHNS and CDR2 SASEGT. V was clipped by 3 bases and J by 4 bases; unmatched bases: 5.

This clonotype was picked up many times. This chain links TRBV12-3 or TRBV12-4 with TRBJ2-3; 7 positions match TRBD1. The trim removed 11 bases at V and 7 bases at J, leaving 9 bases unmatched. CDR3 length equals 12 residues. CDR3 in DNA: TGTGCCGTCGGCAGGGGGAAGAATACGCAGTATTTT. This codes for CAVGRGKNTQYF.

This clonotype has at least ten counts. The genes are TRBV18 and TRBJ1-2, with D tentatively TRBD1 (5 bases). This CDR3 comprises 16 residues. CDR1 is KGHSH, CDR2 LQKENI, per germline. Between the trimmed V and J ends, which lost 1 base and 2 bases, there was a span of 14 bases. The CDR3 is CASSPRGGAENYGYTF. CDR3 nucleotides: TGTGCCAGCTCACCACGTGGCGGGGCCGAGAACTATGGCTACACCTTC. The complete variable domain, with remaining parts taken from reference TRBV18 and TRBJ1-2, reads NAGVMQNPRHLVRRRGQEARLRCSPMKGHSHVYWYRQLPEEGLKFMVYLQKENIIDESGMPKERFSAEFPKEGPSILRIQQVVRGDSAAYFCASSPRGGAENYGYTFGSGTRLTVV.

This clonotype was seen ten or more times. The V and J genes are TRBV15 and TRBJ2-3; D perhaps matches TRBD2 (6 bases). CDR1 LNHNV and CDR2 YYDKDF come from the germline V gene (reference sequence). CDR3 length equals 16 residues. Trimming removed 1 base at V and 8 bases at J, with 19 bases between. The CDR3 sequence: CATSRVGRYQEGTQYF. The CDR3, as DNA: TGTGCCACCAGCAGAGTGGGCAGATACCAGGAGGGTACGCAGTATTTT.

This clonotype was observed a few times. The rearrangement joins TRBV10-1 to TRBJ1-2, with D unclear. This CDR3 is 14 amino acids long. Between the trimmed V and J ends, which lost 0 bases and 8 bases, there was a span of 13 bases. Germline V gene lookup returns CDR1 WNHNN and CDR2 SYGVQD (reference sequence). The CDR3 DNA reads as TGCGCCAGCAGTGAGTCGCTTAACCATGGGGGCTACACCTTC. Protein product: CASSESLNHGGYTF.

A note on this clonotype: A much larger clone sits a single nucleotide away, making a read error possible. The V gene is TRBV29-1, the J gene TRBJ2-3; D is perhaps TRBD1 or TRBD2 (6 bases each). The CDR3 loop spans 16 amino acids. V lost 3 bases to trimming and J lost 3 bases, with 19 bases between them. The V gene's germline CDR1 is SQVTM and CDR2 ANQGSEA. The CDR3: CSVESPRGEWTDTQYF. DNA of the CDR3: TGCAGCGTTGAGTCCCCAAGGGGGGAGTGGACAGATACGCAGTATTTT.

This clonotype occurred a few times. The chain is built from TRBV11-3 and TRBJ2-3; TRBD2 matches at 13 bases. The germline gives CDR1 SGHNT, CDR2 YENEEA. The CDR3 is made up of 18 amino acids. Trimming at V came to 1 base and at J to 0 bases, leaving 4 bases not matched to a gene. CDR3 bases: TGTGCCAGCAGCTTAGCCACTAGCGGGAGGGGTAGCACAGATACGCAGTATTTT. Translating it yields CASSLATSGRGSTDTQYF.

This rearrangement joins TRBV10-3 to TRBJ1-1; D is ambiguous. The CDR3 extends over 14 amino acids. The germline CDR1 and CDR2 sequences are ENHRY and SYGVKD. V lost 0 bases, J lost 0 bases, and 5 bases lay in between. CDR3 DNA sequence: TGTGCCATCAGTGAGTCCCGGATGAACACTGAAGCTTTCTTT. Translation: CAISESRMNTEAFF.

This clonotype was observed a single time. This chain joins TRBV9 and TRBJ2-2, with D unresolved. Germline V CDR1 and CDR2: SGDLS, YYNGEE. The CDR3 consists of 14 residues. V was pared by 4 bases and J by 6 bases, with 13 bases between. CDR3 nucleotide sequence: TGTGCCAGCAGCCCCGATTCCGGCGCCGGGGAGCTGTTTTTT. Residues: CASSPDSGAGELFF. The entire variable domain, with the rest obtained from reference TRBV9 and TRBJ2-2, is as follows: DSGVTQTPKHLITATGQRVTLRCSPRSGDLSVYWYQQSLDQGLQFLIQYYNGEERAKGNILERFSAQQFPDLHSELNLSSLELGDSALYFCASSPDSGAGELFFGEGSRLTVL.

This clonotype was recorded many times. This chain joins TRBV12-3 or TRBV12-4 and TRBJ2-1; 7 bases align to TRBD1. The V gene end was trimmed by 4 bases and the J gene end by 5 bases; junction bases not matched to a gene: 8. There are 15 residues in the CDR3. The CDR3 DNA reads TGTGCCAGCAGTTCAGCCGGGACAGCTGACAATGAGCAGTTCTTC. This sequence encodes CASSSAGTADNEQFF.

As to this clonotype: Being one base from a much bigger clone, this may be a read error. DNA for the CDR3: TGTGCCACCAGCAGTTCACGAGGCGGCATTGTGCCACCCCTCCACTTT. Protein product: CATSSSRGGIVPPLHF. The rearrangement joins TRBV15 to TRBJ1-6; no reliable D call. Germline V gives CDR1 LNHNV, CDR2 YYDKDF (reference sequence). The CDR3 is made up of 16 amino acids. Trimming removed 3 bases at V and 11 bases at J, with 20 bases between.

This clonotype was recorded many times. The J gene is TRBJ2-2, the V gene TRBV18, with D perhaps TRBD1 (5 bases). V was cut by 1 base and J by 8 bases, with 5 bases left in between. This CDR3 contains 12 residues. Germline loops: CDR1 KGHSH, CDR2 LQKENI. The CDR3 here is CASSPRQGELFF. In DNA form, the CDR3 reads TGTGCCAGCTCACCACGACAGGGGGAGCTGTTTTTT.

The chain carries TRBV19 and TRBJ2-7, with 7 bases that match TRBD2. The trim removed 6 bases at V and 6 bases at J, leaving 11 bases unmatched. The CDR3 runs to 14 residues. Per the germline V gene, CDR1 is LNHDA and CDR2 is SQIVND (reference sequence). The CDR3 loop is CASSKDRPGGEQYF. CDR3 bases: TGTGCCAGTAGCAAGGACCGACCGGGGGGCGAGCAGTACTTC.

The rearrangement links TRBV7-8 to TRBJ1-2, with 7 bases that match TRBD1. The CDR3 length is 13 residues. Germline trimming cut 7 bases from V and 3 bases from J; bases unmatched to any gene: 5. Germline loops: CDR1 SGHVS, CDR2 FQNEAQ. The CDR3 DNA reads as TGTGCCAGCATCGGAGGGACAGACTATGGCTACACCTTC. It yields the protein CASIGGTDYGYTF.

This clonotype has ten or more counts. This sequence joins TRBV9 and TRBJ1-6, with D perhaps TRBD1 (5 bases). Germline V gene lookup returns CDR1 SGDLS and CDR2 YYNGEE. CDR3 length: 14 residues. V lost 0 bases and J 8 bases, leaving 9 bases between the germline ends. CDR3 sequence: CASSVEGLDSPLHF. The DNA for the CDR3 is TGTGCCAGCAGCGTAGAGGGACTAGATTCACCCCTCCACTTT.

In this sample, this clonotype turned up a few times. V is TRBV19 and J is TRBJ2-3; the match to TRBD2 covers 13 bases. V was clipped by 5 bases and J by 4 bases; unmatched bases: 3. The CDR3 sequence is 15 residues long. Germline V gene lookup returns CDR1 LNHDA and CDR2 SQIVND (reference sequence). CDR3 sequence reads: CASSRTSGSPDTQYF. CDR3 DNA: TGTGCCAGTAGTCGGACTAGCGGGAGTCCAGATACGCAGTATTTT. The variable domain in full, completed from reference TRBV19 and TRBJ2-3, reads DGGITQSPKYLFRKEGQNVTLSCEQNLNHDAMYWYRQDPGQGLRLIYYSQIVNDFQKGDIAEGYSVSREKKESFPLTVTSAQKNPTAFYLCASSRTSGSPDTQYFGPGTRLTVL.

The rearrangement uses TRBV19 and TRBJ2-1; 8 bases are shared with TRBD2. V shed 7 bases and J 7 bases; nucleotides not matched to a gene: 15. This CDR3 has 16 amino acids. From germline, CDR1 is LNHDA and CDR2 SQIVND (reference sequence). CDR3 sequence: CASIETAGTRPNEQFF. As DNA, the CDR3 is TGTGCCAGTATAGAGACAGCGGGGACTAGACCTAATGAGCAGTTCTTC.

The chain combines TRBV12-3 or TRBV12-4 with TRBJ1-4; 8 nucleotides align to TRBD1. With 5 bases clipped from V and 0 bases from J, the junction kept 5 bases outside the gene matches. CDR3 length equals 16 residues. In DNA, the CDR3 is TGTGCCAGCAGTAGACAGGGGCGGGCAACTAATGAAAAACTGTTTTTT. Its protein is CASSRQGRATNEKLFF.

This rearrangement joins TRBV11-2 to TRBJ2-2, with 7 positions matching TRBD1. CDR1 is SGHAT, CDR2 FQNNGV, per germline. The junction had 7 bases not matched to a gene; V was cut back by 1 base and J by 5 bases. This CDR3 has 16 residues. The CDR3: CASSLGVRDSTGELFF. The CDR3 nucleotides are TGTGCCAGCAGCTTAGGAGTCCGGGACAGTACCGGGGAGCTGTTTTTT.

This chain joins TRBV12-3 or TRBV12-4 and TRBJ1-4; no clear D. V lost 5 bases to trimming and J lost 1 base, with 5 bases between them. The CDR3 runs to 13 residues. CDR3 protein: CASSVGTNEKLFF. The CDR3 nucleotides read TGTGCCAGCAGTGTTGGAACTAATGAAAAACTGTTTTTT.